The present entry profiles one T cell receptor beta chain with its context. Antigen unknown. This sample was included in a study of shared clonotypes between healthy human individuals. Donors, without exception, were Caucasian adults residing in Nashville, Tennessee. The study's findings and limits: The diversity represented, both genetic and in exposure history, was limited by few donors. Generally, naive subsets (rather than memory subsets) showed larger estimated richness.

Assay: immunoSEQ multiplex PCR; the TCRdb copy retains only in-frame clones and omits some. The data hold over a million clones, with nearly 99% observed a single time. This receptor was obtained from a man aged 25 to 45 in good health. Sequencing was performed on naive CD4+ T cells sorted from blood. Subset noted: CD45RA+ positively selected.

This chain's CDR3 is CASNLPPDRAQPQHF. The CDR3 DNA is TGTGCCAGCAACCTCCCCCCCGACAGGGCTCAGCCCCAGCATTTT. This sequence joins TRBV28 and TRBJ1-5; 7 bases are shared with TRBD1. Germline V CDR1 and CDR2: MDHEN, SYDVKM. The CDR3 is 15 amino acids. The V gene end was trimmed by 7 bases and the J gene end by 6 bases; junction bases not matched to a gene: 12.